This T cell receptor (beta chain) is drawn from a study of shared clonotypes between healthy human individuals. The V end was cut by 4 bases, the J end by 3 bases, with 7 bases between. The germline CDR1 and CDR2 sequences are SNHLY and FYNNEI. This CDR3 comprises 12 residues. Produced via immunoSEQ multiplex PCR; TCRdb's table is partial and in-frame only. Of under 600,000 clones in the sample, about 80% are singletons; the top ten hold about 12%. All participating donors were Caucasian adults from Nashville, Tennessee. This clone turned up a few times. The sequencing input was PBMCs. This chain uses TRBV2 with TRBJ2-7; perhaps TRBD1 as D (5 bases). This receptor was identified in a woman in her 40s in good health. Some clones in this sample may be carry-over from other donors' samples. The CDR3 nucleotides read TGTGCCAGCAGTGCAGGGTACTACGAGCAGTACTTC. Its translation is CASSAGYYEQYF.